Listed below are T cell receptor beta chains from one sample, sequenced in a study of regulatory T cells in long-lasting Graves disease. TCRdb reanalysed the multiplex PCR reads using MiXCR and keeps one entry per CDR3 protein. This table holds 700,000 or so distinct CDR3 sequences, around 32% found once. Sequencing was performed on peripheral blood mononuclear cells (PBMCs), taken when the disease was refractory, from a patient treated with antithyroid drugs. The receptor source for this set is a female donor with Graves disease. CDR3s include the opening cysteine and the closing phenylalanine or tryptophan. The order of the fields is D gene, J gene, V gene, clone size, CDR3 DNA, CDR3 protein. D genes are given only for firm matches. Clone size is not always given. Where it is, it says once, few, many or a class for expanded clones.

. | TRBJ1-4 | TRBV13 | few | TGTGCCAGCAGTTTAGGGGCAGGGAGTGAAAAACTGTTTTTT | CASSLGAGSEKLFF
. | TRBJ1-1 | TRBV6-1 | . | TGTGCCAGCAGTACCACCCCGTTTACAGCCGGGGGGCAAGCTTTCTTT | CASSTTPFTAGGQAFF
. | TRBJ1-1 | TRBV30 | . | TGTGCCTGGGGGAGGAGCATGAACACTGAAGCTTTCTTT | CAWGRSMNTEAFF
TRBD1 | TRBJ2-7 | TRBV28 | . | TGTGCCAGCAGTTTTTCACAGGGGGCGGCCTACGAGCAGTACTTC | CASSFSQGAAYEQYF
. | TRBJ1-1 | TRBV28 | many | TGTGCCAGCACCGCCCGCGGTCGCAGTGAAGCTTTCTTT | CASTARGRSEAFF
. | TRBJ1-1 | TRBV11-2 | many | TGTGCCAGCAGCTTAGCAGGCGGGGGCAACACTGAAGCTTTCTTT | CASSLAGGGNTEAFF
. | TRBJ1-1 | TRBV29-1 | . | TGCAGCGTTGGACCCCTGAACACTGAAGCTTTCTTT | CSVGPLNTEAFF
. | TRBJ1-1 | TRBV6-5 | . | TGTGCCAGCAGTTACTCCAGACAACAGGGATGGACTGAAGCTTTCTTT | CASSYSRQQGWTEAFF
. | TRBJ2-5 | TRBV20-1 | . | TGCAGTGCTAGCCCCCCAGGGGGCGGGAGGGCCGCGGAGACCCAGTACTTC | CSASPPGGGRAAETQYF
. | TRBJ1-2 | TRBV4-1 | . | TGCGCCAGCAGCCTAACTCCTTCATCGGATGGCTACACCTTC | CASSLTPSSDGYTF
. | TRBJ1-5 | TRBV6-1 | . | TGTGCCAGCAGGCACCTGGGGTTGGGCAATCAGCCCCAGCATTTT | CASRHLGLGNQPQHF